This T cell receptor beta chain was profiled in a study of blood T cell repertoires in COVID-19. Assay: immunoSEQ multiplex PCR; the TCRdb copy retains only in-frame clones and omits some. The sample lists around 320,000 clones, 90% occurring once. The sample holds one count of this clone. The sample was PBMCs or T cells enriched from blood (not recorded which). This clonotype was obtained from a woman in her late teens or twenties with acute COVID-19.

The CDR3 nucleotides read TGTGCCAGCAGCGACGGACTAGCGGCCAATGAGCAGTTCTTC. This encodes CASSDGLAANEQFF. The rearrangement links TRBV4-2 to TRBJ2-1; 10 bases are shared with TRBD2. V shed 5 bases and J 6 bases; nucleotides not matched to a gene: 4. CDR3 size: 14 residues. Germline V lookup: CDR1 LGHNA, CDR2 YNFKEQ.